This T cell receptor beta chain emerged from a study of shared clonotypes between healthy human individuals. Across the study: Aged between 18 and 49, the donors were a couple of women and a few men.

From germline, CDR1 is MDHEN and CDR2 SYDVKM. The CDR3 is 15 amino acids. The V and J ends lost 7 bases and 5 bases respectively, with 20 bases between them. As handled by the study authors: Because ImmunoSEQ provided only junction sequences with no quality scores, the filtering differed. TCRdb's copy holds only in-frame clones and misses some; the assay was immunoSEQ multiplex PCR. Clone size and the V and J calls come from that table; the DNA yielded D and trimming. The table includes around 1.1 million clones, approximately 80% detected once. Each donor was a Caucasian adult residing in Nashville, Tennessee. As regards this clone: Its specificity is not known.

Study-level findings and limits: Naive CD4 clonotypes were shared across a few donors at about 5.2%.

The sequencing input was memory CD4+ T cells from PBMCs. Subset specified: CD45RA-negative fraction. The receptor was isolated from a man aged 18-30 years in good health. Some clones in this sample may be carry-over from other donors' samples. The rearrangement uses TRBV28 and TRBJ2-5, with TRBD2 as a possible D gene (7 bases). CDR3 loop: CASTPRGAMRETQYF. In DNA, the CDR3 is TGTGCCAGCACCCCCCGGGGGGCTATGCGGGAGACCCAGTACTTC.